This record concerns one T cell receptor beta chain sequence. Its antigen is as yet unknown. The data originate from a study of shared clonotypes between healthy human individuals. Whole-study context: CD4 naive and memory got three plates each, CD8 naive two, CD8 memory one.

Sorted-subset replicate PCR reactions were performed with around 210 ng DNA, corresponding to roughly 30,000 T cell genomes. Sequencing was performed with immunoSEQ multiplex PCR; in TCRdb, only in-frame clones are kept and a portion is missing. The sample lists roughly 2.5 million clones, 85% to 95% occurring once. Germline lookup yields CDR1 MGHDK and CDR2 SYGVNS. The CDR3 has 15 amino acids. The ends were cut back, 1 base at V and 3 bases at J, with 13 bases in the middle. Study-wide results and limits: The generation probabilities recorded for non-shared clonotypes fell below those of clonotypes shared by all four donors.

Sequenced input: naive CD4+ T cells sorted from blood. Subset in this sample: CD45RA+ positively selected. J is TRBJ2-7 and V is TRBV25-1, with TRBD2 as a possible D gene (6 bases). The receptor comes from a man younger than 35 in good health. In nucleotides, the CDR3 is TGTGCCAGCAGTGAATGGAGGGGTCTAGGCTACGAGCAGTACTTC. It codes for CASSEWRGLGYEQYF.